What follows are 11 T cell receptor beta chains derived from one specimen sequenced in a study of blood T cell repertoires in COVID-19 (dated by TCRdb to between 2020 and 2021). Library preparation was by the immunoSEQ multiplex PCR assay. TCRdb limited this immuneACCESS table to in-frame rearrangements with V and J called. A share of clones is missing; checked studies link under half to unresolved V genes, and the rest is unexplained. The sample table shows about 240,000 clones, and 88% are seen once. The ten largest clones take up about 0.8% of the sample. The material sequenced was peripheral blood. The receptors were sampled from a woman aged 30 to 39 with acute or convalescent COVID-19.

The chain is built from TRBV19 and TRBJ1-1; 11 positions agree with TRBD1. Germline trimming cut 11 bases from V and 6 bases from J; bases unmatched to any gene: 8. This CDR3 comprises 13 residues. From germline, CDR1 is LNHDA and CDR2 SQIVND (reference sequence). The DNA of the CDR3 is TGTGCCGCCGGGACAGGGGGGGACCCTGAAGCTTTCTTT. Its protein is CAAGTGGDPEAFF.

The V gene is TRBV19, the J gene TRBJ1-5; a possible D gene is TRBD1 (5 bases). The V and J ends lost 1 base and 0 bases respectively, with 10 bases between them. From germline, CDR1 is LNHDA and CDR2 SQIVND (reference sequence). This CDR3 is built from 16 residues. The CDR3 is CASSIATGHSNQPQHF. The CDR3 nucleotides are TGTGCCAGTAGTATAGCTACAGGACATAGCAATCAGCCCCAGCATTTT. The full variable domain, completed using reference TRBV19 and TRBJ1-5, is DGGITQSPKYLFRKEGQNVTLSCEQNLNHDAMYWYRQDPGQGLRLIYYSQIVNDFQKGDIAEGYSVSREKKESFPLTVTSAQKNPTAFYLCASSIATGHSNQPQHFGDGTRLSIL.

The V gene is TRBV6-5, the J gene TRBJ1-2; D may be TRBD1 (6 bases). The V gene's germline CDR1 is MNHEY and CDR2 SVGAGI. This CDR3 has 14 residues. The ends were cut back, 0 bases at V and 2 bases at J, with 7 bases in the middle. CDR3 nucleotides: TGTGCCAGCAGTTACTCGAGGGGGAACTATGGCTACACCTTC. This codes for CASSYSRGNYGYTF.

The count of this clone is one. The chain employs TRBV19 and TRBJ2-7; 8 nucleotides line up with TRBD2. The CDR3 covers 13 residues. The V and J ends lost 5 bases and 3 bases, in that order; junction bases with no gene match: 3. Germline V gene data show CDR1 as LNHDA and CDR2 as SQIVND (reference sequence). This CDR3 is CASSPGGYYEQYF. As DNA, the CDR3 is TGTGCCAGTAGTCCGGGAGGGTACTACGAGCAGTACTTC.

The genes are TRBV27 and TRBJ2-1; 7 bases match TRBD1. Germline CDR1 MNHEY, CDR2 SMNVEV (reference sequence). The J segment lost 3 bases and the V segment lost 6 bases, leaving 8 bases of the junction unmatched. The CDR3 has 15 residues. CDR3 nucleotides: TGTGCCAGCAGCCAGAGGGGACAGAGCTACAATGAGCAGTTCTTC. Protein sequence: CASSQRGQSYNEQFF.

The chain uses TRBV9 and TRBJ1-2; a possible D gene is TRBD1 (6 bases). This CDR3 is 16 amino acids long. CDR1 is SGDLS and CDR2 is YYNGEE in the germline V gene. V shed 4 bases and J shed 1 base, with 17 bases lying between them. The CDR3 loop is CASSINRDIFNYGYTF. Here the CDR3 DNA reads TGTGCCAGCAGCATCAACAGGGATATCTTTAACTATGGCTACACCTTC.

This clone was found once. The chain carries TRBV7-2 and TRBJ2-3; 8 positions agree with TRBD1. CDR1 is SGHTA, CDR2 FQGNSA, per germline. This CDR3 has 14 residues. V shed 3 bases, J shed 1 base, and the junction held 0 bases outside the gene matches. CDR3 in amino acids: CASSLGQGTDTQYF. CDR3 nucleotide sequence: TGTGCCAGCAGCTTGGGACAGGGCACAGATACGCAGTATTTT.

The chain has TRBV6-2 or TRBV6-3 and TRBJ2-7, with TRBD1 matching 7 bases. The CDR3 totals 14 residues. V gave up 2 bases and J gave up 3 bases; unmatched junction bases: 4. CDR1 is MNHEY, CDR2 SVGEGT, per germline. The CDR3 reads CASSYPGQNYEQYF. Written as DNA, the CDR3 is TGTGCCAGCAGTTACCCGGGACAGAACTACGAGCAGTACTTC.

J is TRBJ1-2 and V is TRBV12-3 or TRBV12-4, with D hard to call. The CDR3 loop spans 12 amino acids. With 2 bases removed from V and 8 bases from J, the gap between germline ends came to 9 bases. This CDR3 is CASSLQVWGYTF. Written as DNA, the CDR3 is TGTGCCAGCAGTTTACAGGTGTGGGGCTACACCTTC.

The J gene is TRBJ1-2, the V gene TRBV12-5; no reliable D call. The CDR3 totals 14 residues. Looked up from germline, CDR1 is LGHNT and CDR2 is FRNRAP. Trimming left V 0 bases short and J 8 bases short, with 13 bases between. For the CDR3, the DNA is TGTGCTAGTGGTTTGGTCCTCGACTCAAAGGGCTACACCTTC. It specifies CASGLVLDSKGYTF. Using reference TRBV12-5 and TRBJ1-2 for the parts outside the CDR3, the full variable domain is DARVTQTPRHKVTEMGQEVTMRCQPILGHNTVFWYRQTMMQGLELLAYFRNRAPLDDSGMPKDRFSAEMPDATLATLKIQPSEPRDSAVYFCASGLVLDSKGYTFGSGTRLTVV.

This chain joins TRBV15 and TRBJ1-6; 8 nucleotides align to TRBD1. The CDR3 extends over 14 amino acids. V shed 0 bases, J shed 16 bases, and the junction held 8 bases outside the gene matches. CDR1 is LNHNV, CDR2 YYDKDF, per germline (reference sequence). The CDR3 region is CATSRDTQWDRLHF. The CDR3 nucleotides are TGTGCCACCAGCAGAGATACGCAGTGGGACAGGCTCCACTTT.